This T cell receptor (beta chain) was recorded in a study of blood T cell dynamics during melanoma immunotherapy. Study summary: First-line therapy was either pembrolizumab or nivolumab with ipilimumab for metastatic melanoma.

Study-wide findings and caveats: Clones driving repertoire changes may be melanoma-specific or general immune activation.

This clone is a singleton in its sample. Its antigen is not identified. Some clones are missing from TCRdb's copy, which holds only in-frame ones; the method was immunoSEQ multiplex PCR. Of about 9,700 clones listed, about 90% were seen once; the top ten hold roughly a third. The time point was: pre-treatment baseline. Sampling occurred pretreatment (T0) and at week 3 (W3), after cycle one of checkpoint blockade. Sequenced material: blood, taken from a patient treated with checkpoint blockade. The TCR comes from a human donor with melanoma.

CDR3 amino acids: CASSQDRGDTQYF. The CDR3 nucleotides are TGTGCCAGCAGCCAAGATCGGGGGGATACGCAGTATTTT. The rearrangement joins TRBV4-2 to TRBJ2-3; D possibly corresponds to TRBD2 (6 bases). With 0 bases removed from V and 6 bases from J, the gap between germline ends came to 7 bases. CDR3 length: 13 amino acids. Germline V lookup: CDR1 LGHNA, CDR2 YNFKEQ.